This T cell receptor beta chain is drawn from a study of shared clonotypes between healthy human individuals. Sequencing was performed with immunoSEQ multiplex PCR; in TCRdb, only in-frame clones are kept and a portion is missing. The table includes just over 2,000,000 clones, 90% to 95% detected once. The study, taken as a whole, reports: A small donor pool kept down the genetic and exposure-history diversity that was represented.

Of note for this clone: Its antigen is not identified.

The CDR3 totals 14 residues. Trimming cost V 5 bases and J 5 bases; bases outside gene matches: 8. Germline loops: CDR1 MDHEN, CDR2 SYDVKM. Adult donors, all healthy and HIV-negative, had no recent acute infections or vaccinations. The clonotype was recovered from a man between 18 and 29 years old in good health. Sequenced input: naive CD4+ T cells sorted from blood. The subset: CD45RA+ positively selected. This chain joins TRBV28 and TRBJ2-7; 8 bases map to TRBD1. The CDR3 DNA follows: TGTGCCAGCAGTCTAAGGACAGGGTTCAACGAGCAGTACTTC. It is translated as CASSLRTGFNEQYF.